This T cell receptor (beta chain) was sequenced for a study of CD8+CD57+ T cells in acquired aplastic anemia. Across the whole study: Sorted CD4+ and CD8+ cells gave a mean 3.2 ug DNA, range 0.2 to 27.4 ug. Study results and caveats: For CD8+ Simpson's diversity, patients and controls showed no significant difference.

The CDR3 sequence is 15 residues long. The germline gives CDR1 MRHNA, CDR2 SNTAGT. The germline V and J ends were trimmed by 10 bases and 1 base, with 16 bases remaining between them. Genomic DNA, serving as template, underwent TCR beta VDJ and CDR3 profiling. One entry per CDR3 protein, called by TCRdb with MiXCR from the reads. The repertoire holds roughly 180,000 distinct CDR3 sequences, with 64% as singletons. This clonotype was recorded only once. Its specificity is unknown. This receptor was obtained from a human donor with severe aplastic anemia or a healthy control (not recorded which). This chain connects TRBV6-4 to TRBJ2-2; D may be TRBD2 (5 bases). The sequencing sample was made of sorted CD4+, CD8+, or CD8+CD57+ T cells (not recorded which) from PBMCs. CDR3 in amino acids: CATSTVSGNTGELFF. As DNA, the CDR3 is TGTGCCACCTCGACGGTCAGCGGGAACACCGGGGAGCTGTTTTTT.